This is a list of T cell receptor beta chains from one sample in a study of vaccination and CD4 T cells after COVID-19. Antigens of these TCRs are unknown. Each CDR3 protein is one row after TCRdb ran MiXCR on the PCR reads. This table holds 20,000 to 25,000 distinct CDR3 sequences, less than 65% found once. Sequencing was performed on CD4+ T cells from blood, cultured in vitro, taken after SARS-CoV-2 vaccination. The receptors here all came from a human donor who received a COVID-19 vaccine. Both conserved end residues are part of each CDR3. A D gene is named only where the DNA matches it firmly. Clone size is stated in some rows and not others, as once, few, many or a class when expanded.

J gene: TRBJ1-2; V gene: TRBV6-5; D gene: NA; clone size: NA; CDR3 protein: CASSSKVGHGYTF; CDR3 DNA: TGTGCCAGCAGTTCTAAGGTGGGGCACGGCTACACCTTC
J gene: TRBJ2-6; V gene: TRBV6-5; D gene: NA; clone size: few; CDR3 protein: CASSYEAAGANVLTF; CDR3 DNA: TGTGCCAGCAGTTATGAGGCTGCTGGGGCCAACGTCCTGACTTTC
J gene: TRBJ1-1; V gene: TRBV7-2; D gene: TRBD1; clone size: few; CDR3 protein: CASSSSGTGEAFF; CDR3 DNA: TGTGCCAGCAGCTCCTCCGGGACAGGGGAAGCTTTCTTT
J gene: TRBJ1-1; V gene: TRBV27; D gene: NA; clone size: few; CDR3 protein: CASSLEGDSTEAFF; CDR3 DNA: TGTGCCAGCAGTTTGGAGGGGGATAGCACTGAAGCTTTCTTT
J gene: TRBJ2-1; V gene: TRBV14; D gene: NA; clone size: NA; CDR3 protein: CASSQGQGSYNEQFF; CDR3 DNA: TGTGCCAGCAGCCAAGGGCAGGGGTCCTACAATGAGCAGTTCTTC
J gene: TRBJ1-3; V gene: TRBV12-5; D gene: NA; clone size: NA; CDR3 protein: CASGLAPGSGNTIYF; CDR3 DNA: TGTGCTAGTGGTTTGGCCCCAGGGTCTGGAAACACCATATATTTT
J gene: TRBJ1-2; V gene: TRBV11-1; D gene: NA; clone size: few; CDR3 protein: CASSLDGYGYTF; CDR3 DNA: TGTGCCAGCAGCTTGGACGGCTATGGCTACACCTTC
J gene: TRBJ1-1; V gene: TRBV7-8; D gene: NA; clone size: NA; CDR3 protein: CASSLPLKGIGTEAFF; CDR3 DNA: TGTGCCAGCAGCCTACCCCTTAAGGGGATCGGCACTGAAGCTTTCTTT
J gene: TRBJ2-5; V gene: TRBV19; D gene: NA; clone size: few; CDR3 protein: CASSIGGSWLETQYF; CDR3 DNA: TGTGCCAGTAGTATAGGAGGCAGTTGGCTAGAGACCCAGTACTTC
J gene: TRBJ1-1; V gene: TRBV25-1; D gene: NA; clone size: NA; CDR3 protein: CASTGVNTEAFF; CDR3 DNA: TGTGCCAGCACGGGTGTGAACACTGAAGCTTTCTTT
J gene: TRBJ1-2; V gene: TRBV5-1; D gene: TRBD1; clone size: NA; CDR3 protein: CASSPGVEGGQNGYTF; CDR3 DNA: TGCGCCAGCAGCCCGGGAGTGGAAGGGGGCCAGAATGGCTACACCTTC
J gene: TRBJ1-6; V gene: TRBV27; D gene: NA; clone size: NA; CDR3 protein: CASSQPDSPLYF; CDR3 DNA: TGTGCCAGCAGCCAACCAGATTCACCCCTCTACTTT
J gene: TRBJ2-7; V gene: TRBV5-1; D gene: TRBD2; clone size: NA; CDR3 protein: CASSPRTSGGTLVEQYF; CDR3 DNA: TGCGCCAGCAGCCCTCGGACTAGCGGGGGCACGTTGGTCGAGCAGTACTTC
J gene: TRBJ1-2; V gene: TRBV12-3/TRBV12-4; D gene: TRBD1; clone size: NA; CDR3 protein: CASNKRQGDYGYTF; CDR3 DNA: TGTGCCAGCAATAAGAGACAGGGGGATTATGGCTACACCTTC
J gene: TRBJ1-2; V gene: TRBV25-1; D gene: TRBD1; clone size: NA; CDR3 protein: CASSHPGDSSYTF; CDR3 DNA: TGTGCCAGCAGTCACCCGGGGGACAGTAGCTACACCTTC
J gene: TRBJ1-6; V gene: TRBV30; D gene: TRBD1; clone size: NA; CDR3 protein: CAWSDLRTGENSPLHF; CDR3 DNA: TGTGCCTGGAGTGACTTAAGGACAGGGGAAAATTCACCCCTCCACTTT
J gene: TRBJ2-7; V gene: TRBV7-6; D gene: NA; clone size: NA; CDR3 protein: CASSFSGGAYEQYF; CDR3 DNA: TGTGCCAGCAGCTTTTCGGGGGGCGCCTACGAGCAGTACTTC
J gene: TRBJ1-1; V gene: TRBV10-3; D gene: NA; clone size: NA; CDR3 protein: CAIRRGDTEAFF; CDR3 DNA: TGTGCCATCAGGAGGGGGGACACTGAAGCTTTCTTT
J gene: TRBJ1-2; V gene: TRBV4-2; D gene: NA; clone size: few; CDR3 protein: CASSPMHRSAAALNYGYTF; CDR3 DNA: TGTGCCAGCAGCCCGATGCACAGGTCCGCTGCCGCCCTTAACTATGGCTACACCTTC
J gene: TRBJ2-7; V gene: TRBV6-2/TRBV6-3; D gene: NA; clone size: few; CDR3 protein: CASSSRVGGHYEQYF; CDR3 DNA: TGTGCCAGCAGTTCTCGAGTCGGGGGGCACTACGAGCAGTACTTC
J gene: TRBJ1-1; V gene: TRBV18; D gene: TRBD1; clone size: NA; CDR3 protein: CASSLLDRGDTEAFF; CDR3 DNA: TGTGCCAGCTCACTGCTGGACAGGGGCGACACTGAAGCTTTCTTT
J gene: TRBJ1-1; V gene: TRBV20-1; D gene: NA; clone size: few; CDR3 protein: CSARDPAGENTEAFF; CDR3 DNA: TGCAGTGCTAGAGATCCGGCCGGGGAGAACACTGAAGCTTTCTTT
J gene: TRBJ1-1; V gene: TRBV5-4; D gene: NA; clone size: NA; CDR3 protein: CASSIPGRVNTEAFF; CDR3 DNA: TGTGCCAGCAGCATCCCGGGACGGGTGAACACTGAAGCTTTCTTT
J gene: TRBJ2-3; V gene: TRBV20-1; D gene: NA; clone size: NA; CDR3 protein: CSAARDTRGGDTQYF; CDR3 DNA: TGCAGTGCTGCACGAGATACCCGGGGAGGAGATACGCAGTATTTT
J gene: TRBJ2-5; V gene: TRBV20-1; D gene: TRBD2; clone size: NA; CDR3 protein: CSARRLAGSMTQYF; CDR3 DNA: TGCAGTGCTCGAAGACTAGCGGGGTCCATGACCCAGTACTTC
J gene: TRBJ1-1; V gene: TRBV5-6; D gene: NA; clone size: NA; CDR3 protein: CASSYRALNTEAFF; CDR3 DNA: TGTGCCAGCAGCTACCGGGCCCTTAACACTGAAGCTTTCTTT
J gene: TRBJ1-5; V gene: TRBV6-1; D gene: NA; clone size: few; CDR3 protein: CASSEALMDQPQHF; CDR3 DNA: TGTGCCAGCAGTGAAGCGTTGATGGATCAGCCCCAGCATTTT
J gene: TRBJ2-5; V gene: TRBV4-2; D gene: NA; clone size: once; CDR3 protein: CASSQDYREETQYF; CDR3 DNA: TGTGCCAGCAGCCAAGACTACAGGGAAGAGACCCAGTACTTC
J gene: TRBJ1-1; V gene: TRBV19; D gene: NA; clone size: NA; CDR3 protein: CASSIDLRRDGANTEAFF; CDR3 DNA: TGTGCCAGTAGTATAGATCTAAGGAGGGATGGGGCGAACACTGAAGCTTTCTTT
J gene: TRBJ2-5; V gene: TRBV12-3/TRBV12-4; D gene: NA; clone size: once; CDR3 protein: CASSQKAFMGQETQYF; CDR3 DNA: TGTGCCAGCAGTCAAAAGGCTTTTATGGGGCAAGAGACCCAGTACTTC
J gene: TRBJ2-7; V gene: TRBV20-1; D gene: TRBD2; clone size: NA; CDR3 protein: CSANPSGGLDEQYF; CDR3 DNA: TGCAGTGCTAACCCCAGCGGGGGACTGGACGAGCAGTACTTC
J gene: TRBJ2-1; V gene: TRBV20-1; D gene: NA; clone size: NA; CDR3 protein: CSARDSRRLNNEQFF; CDR3 DNA: TGCAGTGCTAGAGATTCGCGGAGACTAAACAATGAGCAGTTCTTC
J gene: TRBJ2-5; V gene: TRBV11-3; D gene: NA; clone size: NA; CDR3 protein: CASSLDAGSRETQYF; CDR3 DNA: TGTGCCAGCAGCTTAGATGCGGGGAGTCGGGAGACCCAGTACTTC
J gene: TRBJ2-5; V gene: TRBV18; D gene: NA; clone size: NA; CDR3 protein: CASSPLGDGETQYF; CDR3 DNA: TGTGCCAGCTCACCTCTGGGCGACGGAGAGACCCAGTACTTC
J gene: TRBJ1-2; V gene: TRBV19; D gene: NA; clone size: few; CDR3 protein: CASRVVGDDGYTF; CDR3 DNA: TGTGCCAGTCGGGTCGTAGGGGACGATGGCTACACCTTC
J gene: TRBJ2-3; V gene: TRBV7-6; D gene: NA; clone size: NA; CDR3 protein: CASSLGSGTDTQYF; CDR3 DNA: TGTGCCAGCAGCTTAGGCTCGGGGACAGATACGCAGTATTTT
J gene: TRBJ2-3; V gene: TRBV12-5; D gene: NA; clone size: NA; CDR3 protein: CASGQRTQEDTQYF; CDR3 DNA: TGTGCTAGTGGTCAGAGGACACAGGAAGATACGCAGTATTTT
J gene: TRBJ2-3; V gene: TRBV7-9; D gene: TRBD1; clone size: few; CDR3 protein: CASSPRDRERTGTTDTQYF; CDR3 DNA: TGTGCCAGCAGCCCGCGGGACAGGGAGAGGACTGGCACCACAGATACGCAGTATTTT
J gene: TRBJ2-3; V gene: TRBV12-3/TRBV12-4; D gene: NA; clone size: NA; CDR3 protein: CASSGGRITDTQYF; CDR3 DNA: TGTGCCAGCAGCGGTGGCAGGATTACAGATACGCAGTATTTT
J gene: TRBJ2-3; V gene: TRBV6-2/TRBV6-3; D gene: TRBD1; clone size: few; CDR3 protein: CASSPPWTGSSKDTQYF; CDR3 DNA: TGTGCCAGCAGTCCCCCATGGACAGGGAGTAGTAAAGATACGCAGTATTTT
J gene: TRBJ2-3; V gene: TRBV12-3/TRBV12-4; D gene: NA; clone size: once; CDR3 protein: CASRHRGAITDTQYF; CDR3 DNA: TGTGCCAGCAGACACCGGGGGGCGATCACAGATACGCAGTATTTT
J gene: TRBJ1-6; V gene: TRBV20-1; D gene: NA; clone size: NA; CDR3 protein: CSAKQGYNSPLHF; CDR3 DNA: TGCAGTGCTAAACAGGGATATAATTCACCCCTCCACTTT
J gene: TRBJ2-3; V gene: TRBV5-1; D gene: TRBD2; clone size: NA; CDR3 protein: CASSLRTSGGPSTDTQYF; CDR3 DNA: TGCGCCAGCAGCTTGAGGACTAGCGGGGGCCCTAGCACAGATACGCAGTATTTT
J gene: TRBJ1-5; V gene: TRBV4-1; D gene: NA; clone size: few; CDR3 protein: CASSQEGPEPQHF; CDR3 DNA: TGCGCCAGCAGCCAAGAAGGTCCGGAGCCCCAGCATTTT
J gene: TRBJ2-7; V gene: TRBV11-2; D gene: TRBD2; clone size: NA; CDR3 protein: CASREFREGEQYF; CDR3 DNA: TGTGCCAGCAGGGAGTTCAGGGAGGGCGAGCAGTACTTC
J gene: TRBJ2-5; V gene: TRBV7-2; D gene: TRBD2; clone size: once; CDR3 protein: CASTQGRGGRETQYF; CDR3 DNA: TGTGCCAGCACCCAAGGGCGGGGGGGCAGGGAGACCCAGTACTTC
J gene: TRBJ1-1; V gene: TRBV27; D gene: TRBD1; clone size: NA; CDR3 protein: CASSLEGRTGALNTEAFF; CDR3 DNA: TGTGCCAGCAGTTTAGAGGGGAGAACAGGGGCCTTGAACACTGAAGCTTTCTTT
J gene: TRBJ2-5; V gene: TRBV7-2; D gene: NA; clone size: NA; CDR3 protein: CASSLIPSRETQYF; CDR3 DNA: TGTGCCAGCAGCTTAATCCCTAGTCGCGAGACCCAGTACTTC
J gene: TRBJ1-6; V gene: TRBV20-1; D gene: NA; clone size: NA; CDR3 protein: CSARDAGHRASSPLHF; CDR3 DNA: TGCAGTGCTAGAGACGCAGGCCACCGAGCGAGTTCACCCCTCCACTTT
J gene: TRBJ1-2; V gene: TRBV10-3; D gene: NA; clone size: NA; CDR3 protein: CAITAGSYGYTF; CDR3 DNA: TGTGCCATCACCGCTGGCAGCTATGGCTACACCTTC